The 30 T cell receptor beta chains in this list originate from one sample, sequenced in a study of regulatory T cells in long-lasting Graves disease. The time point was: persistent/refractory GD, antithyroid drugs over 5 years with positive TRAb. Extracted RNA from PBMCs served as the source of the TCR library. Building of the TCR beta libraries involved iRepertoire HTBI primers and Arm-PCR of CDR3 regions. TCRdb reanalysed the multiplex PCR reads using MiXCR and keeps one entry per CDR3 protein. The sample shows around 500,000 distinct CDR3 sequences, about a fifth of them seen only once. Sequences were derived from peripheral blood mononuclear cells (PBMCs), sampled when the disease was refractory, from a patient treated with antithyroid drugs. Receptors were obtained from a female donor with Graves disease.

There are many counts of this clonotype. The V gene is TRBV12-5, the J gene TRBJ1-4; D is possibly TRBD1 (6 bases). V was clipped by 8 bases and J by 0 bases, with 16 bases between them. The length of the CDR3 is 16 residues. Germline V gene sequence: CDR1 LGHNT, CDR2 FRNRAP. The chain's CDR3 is CASFRGRKATNEKLFF. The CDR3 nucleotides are TGTGCTAGTTTCCGGGGGCGAAAGGCAACTAATGAAAAACTGTTTTTT.

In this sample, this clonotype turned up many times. The CDR3 DNA is TGTGCCAGCAGTTATGCTGGGGGGAGGTACGAGCAGTACTTC. Amino acid sequence: CASSYAGGRYEQYF. The chain carries TRBV6-5 and TRBJ2-7, with D possibly being TRBD2 (6 bases). The ends were cut back, 3 bases at V and 4 bases at J, with 13 bases in the middle. This CDR3 is 14 amino acids long. The germline V gene has CDR1 MNHEY and CDR2 SVGAGI.

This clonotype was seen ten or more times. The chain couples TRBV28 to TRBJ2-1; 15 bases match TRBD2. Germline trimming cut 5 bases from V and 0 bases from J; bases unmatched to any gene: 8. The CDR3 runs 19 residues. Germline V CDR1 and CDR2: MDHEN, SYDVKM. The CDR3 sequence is CASSGTSGRSPRSYNEQFF. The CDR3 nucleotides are TGTGCCAGCAGTGGGACTAGCGGGAGGTCACCTCGCTCCTACAATGAGCAGTTCTTC.

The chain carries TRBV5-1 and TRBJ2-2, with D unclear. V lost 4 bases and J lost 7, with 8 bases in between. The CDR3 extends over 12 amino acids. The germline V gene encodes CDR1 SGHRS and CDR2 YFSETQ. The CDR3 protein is CASSMQGGELFF. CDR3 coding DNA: TGCGCCAGCAGCATGCAAGGCGGGGAGCTGTTTTTT.

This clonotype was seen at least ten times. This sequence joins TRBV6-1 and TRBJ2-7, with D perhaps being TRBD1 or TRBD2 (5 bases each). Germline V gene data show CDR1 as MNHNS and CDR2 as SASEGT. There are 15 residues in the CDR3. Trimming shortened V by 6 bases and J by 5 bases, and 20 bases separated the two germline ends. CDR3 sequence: CASRPSGTAAHEQYF. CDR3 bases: TGTGCCAGCAGACCATCCGGGACCGCTGCCCACGAGCAGTACTTC.

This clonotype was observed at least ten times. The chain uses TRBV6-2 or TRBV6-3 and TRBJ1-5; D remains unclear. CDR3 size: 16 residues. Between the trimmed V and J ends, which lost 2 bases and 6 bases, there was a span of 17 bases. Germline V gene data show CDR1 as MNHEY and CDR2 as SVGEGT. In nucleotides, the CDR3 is TGTGCCAGCAGTTACCCCATTACCCCCAGTGGTCAGCCCCAGCATTTT. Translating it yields CASSYPITPSGQPQHF.

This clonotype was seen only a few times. For the CDR3, the DNA is TGCAGCGTTGAGGGGACAGGGGGACAGCCCCAGCATTTT. It specifies CSVEGTGGQPQHF. The chain uses TRBV29-1 and TRBJ1-5; the match to TRBD1 covers 11 bases. The CDR3 loop spans 13 amino acids. V lost 3 bases and J lost 7; bases outside the gene matches: 2. The V gene's germline CDR1 is SQVTM and CDR2 ANQGSEA.

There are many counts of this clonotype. The CDR3 reads CASSQRVGYGYTF. The CDR3 nucleotides are TGTGCCAGCAGCCAAAGGGTTGGCTATGGCTACACCTTC. This chain links TRBV3-1 with TRBJ1-2; D not certain. The CDR3 sequence is 13 residues long. V lost 2 bases and J lost 4, with 8 bases in between. Germline V gene lookup returns CDR1 LGHDT and CDR2 YNNKEL (reference sequence).

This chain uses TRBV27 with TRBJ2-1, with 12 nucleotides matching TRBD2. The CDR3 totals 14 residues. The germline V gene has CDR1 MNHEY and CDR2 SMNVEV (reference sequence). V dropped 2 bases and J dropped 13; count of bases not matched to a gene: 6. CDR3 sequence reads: CASSLRSSGRGQFF. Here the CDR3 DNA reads TGTGCCAGCAGTTTAAGGTCTAGCGGGAGGGGACAGTTCTTC.

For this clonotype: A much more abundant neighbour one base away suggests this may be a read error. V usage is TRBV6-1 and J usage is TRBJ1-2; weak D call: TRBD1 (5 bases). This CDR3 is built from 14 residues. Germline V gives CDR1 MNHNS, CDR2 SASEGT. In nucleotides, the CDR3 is TGTGCCAGCAAAAGGGACGCCGCTAACCATGGCTACACCTTC. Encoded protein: CASKRDAANHGYTF.

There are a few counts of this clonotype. This chain's CDR3 is CASSLAGRDRDAFF. Here the CDR3 DNA reads TGTGCCAGCAGCTTGGCCGGACGGGACAGGGACGCTTTCTTT. The chain joins TRBV5-4 to TRBJ1-1, with TRBD1 matching 9 bases. The CDR3 loop spans 14 amino acids. Germline values: CDR1 SGHNT, CDR2 YYREEE (reference sequence). The V segment lost 0 bases and the J segment 11 bases; nucleotides outside the gene matches: 8.

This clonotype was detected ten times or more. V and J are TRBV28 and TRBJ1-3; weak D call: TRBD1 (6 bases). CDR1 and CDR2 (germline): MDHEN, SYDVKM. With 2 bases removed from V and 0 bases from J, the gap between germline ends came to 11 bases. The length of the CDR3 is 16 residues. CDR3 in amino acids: CASSLPTGNSGNTIYF. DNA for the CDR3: TGTGCCAGCAGTTTACCAACAGGGAACTCTGGAAACACCATATATTTT.

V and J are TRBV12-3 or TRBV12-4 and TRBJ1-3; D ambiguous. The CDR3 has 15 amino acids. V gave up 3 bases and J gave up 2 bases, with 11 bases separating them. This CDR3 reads CASSFGRRPGNTIYF. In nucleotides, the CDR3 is TGTGCCAGCAGTTTCGGCAGGAGGCCTGGAAACACCATATATTTT.

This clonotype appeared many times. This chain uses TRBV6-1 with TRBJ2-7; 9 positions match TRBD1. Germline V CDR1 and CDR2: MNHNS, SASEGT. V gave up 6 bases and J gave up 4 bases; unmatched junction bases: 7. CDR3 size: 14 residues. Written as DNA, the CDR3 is TGTGCCAGCAGGGAACCGACAGGGGGTTACGAGCAGTACTTC. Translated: CASREPTGGYEQYF.

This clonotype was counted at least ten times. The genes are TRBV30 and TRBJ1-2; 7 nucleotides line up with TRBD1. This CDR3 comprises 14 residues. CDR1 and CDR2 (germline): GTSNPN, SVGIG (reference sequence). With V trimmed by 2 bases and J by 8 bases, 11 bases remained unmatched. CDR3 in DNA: TGTGCCTGGAGTTACCTAACAGGGGCTGAGGGCTACACCTTC. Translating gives CAWSYLTGAEGYTF. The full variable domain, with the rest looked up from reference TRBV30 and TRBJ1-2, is SQTIHQWPATLVQPVGSPLSLECTVEGTSNPNLYWYRQAAGRGLQLLFYSVGIGQISSEVPQNLSASRPQDRQFILSSKKLLLSDSGFYLCAWSYLTGAEGYTFGSGTRLTVV.

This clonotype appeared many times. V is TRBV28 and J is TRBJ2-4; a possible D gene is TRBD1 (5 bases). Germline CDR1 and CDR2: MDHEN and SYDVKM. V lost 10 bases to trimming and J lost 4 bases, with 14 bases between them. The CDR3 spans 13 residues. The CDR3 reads CATTTVMKNIQYF. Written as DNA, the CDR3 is TGTGCCACCACGACAGTAATGAAAAACATTCAGTACTTC.

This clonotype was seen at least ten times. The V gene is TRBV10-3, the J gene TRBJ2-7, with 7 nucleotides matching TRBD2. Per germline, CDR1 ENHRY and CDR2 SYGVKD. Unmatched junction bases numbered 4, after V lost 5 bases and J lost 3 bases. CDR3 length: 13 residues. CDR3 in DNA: TGTGCCATCAGTTTGGGGAGGGACTACGAGCAGTACTTC. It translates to CAISLGRDYEQYF.

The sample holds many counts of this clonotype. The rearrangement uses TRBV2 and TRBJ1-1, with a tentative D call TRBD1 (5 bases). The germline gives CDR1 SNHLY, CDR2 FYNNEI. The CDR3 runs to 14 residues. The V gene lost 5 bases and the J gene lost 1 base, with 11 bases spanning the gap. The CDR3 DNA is TGTGCCAGCAGTTATGCGACAGCGAACACTGAAGCTTTCTTT. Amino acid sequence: CASSYATANTEAFF. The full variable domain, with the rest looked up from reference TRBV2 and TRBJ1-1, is EPEVTQTPSHQVTQMGQEVILRCVPISNHLYFYWYRQILGQKVEFLVSFYNNEISEKSEIFDDQFSVERPDGSNFTLKIRSTKLEDSAMYFCASSYATANTEAFFGQGTRLTVV.

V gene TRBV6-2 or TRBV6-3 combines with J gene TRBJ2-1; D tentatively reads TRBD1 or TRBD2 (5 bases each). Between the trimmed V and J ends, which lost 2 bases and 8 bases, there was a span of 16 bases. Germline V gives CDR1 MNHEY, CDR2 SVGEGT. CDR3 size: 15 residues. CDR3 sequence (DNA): TGTGCCAGCAGTTACGCTGGGACCCGGCGGGATGAGCAGTTCTTC. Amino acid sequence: CASSYAGTRRDEQFF.

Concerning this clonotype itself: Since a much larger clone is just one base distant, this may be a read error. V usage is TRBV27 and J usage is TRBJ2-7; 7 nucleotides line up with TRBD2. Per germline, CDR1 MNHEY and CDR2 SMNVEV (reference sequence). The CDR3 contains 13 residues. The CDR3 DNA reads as TGTGCCAGCAGGGGCGTTGGGGACTACGAGCGGTACTTC. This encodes CASRGVGDYERYF.

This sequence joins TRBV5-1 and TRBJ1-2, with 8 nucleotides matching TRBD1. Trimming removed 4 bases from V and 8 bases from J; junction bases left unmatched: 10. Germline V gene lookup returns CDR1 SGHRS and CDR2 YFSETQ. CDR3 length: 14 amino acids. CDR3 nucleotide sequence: TGCGCCAGCAGCAGTGACAGGGGTTTCTGCGGCTACACCTTC. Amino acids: CASSSDRGFCGYTF. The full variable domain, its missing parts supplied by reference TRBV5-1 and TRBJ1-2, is KAGVTQTPRYLIKTRGQQVTLSCSPISGHRSVSWYQQTPGQGLQFLFEYFSETQRNKGNFPGRFSGRQFSNSRSEMNVSTLELGDSALYLCASSSDRGFCGYTFGSGTRLTVV.

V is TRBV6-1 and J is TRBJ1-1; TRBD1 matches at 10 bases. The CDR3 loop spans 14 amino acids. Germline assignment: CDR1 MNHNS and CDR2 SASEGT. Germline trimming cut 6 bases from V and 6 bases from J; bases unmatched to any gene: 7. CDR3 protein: CASSWGDRGSEAFF. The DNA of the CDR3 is TGTGCCAGCAGCTGGGGGGACAGGGGCTCTGAAGCTTTCTTT.

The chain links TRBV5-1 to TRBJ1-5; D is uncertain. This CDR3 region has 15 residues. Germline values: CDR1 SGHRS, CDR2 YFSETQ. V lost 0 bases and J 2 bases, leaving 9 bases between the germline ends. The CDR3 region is CASSLEGLGNQPQHF. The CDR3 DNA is TGCGCCAGCAGCTTGGAGGGTCTGGGCAATCAGCCCCAGCATTTT.

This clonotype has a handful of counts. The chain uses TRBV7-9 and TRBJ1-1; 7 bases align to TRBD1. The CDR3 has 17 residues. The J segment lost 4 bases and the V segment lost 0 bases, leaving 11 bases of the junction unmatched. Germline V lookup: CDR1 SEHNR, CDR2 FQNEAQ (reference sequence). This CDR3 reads CASSLAGTVTWGTEAFF. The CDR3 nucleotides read TGTGCCAGCAGCTTAGCGGGGACAGTTACGTGGGGCACTGAAGCTTTCTTT.

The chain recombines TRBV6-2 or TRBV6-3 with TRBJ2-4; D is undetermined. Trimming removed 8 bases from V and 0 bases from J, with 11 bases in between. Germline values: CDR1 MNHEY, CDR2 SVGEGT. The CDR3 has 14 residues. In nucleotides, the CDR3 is TGTGCCAGCGGCTCGAATATAGCCAAAAACATTCAGTACTTC. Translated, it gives CASGSNIAKNIQYF.

The CDR3 nucleotides read TGTGCCAGCAGTTACGACGGTTCTGGGGCCAACGTCCTGACTTTC. Its translation: CASSYDGSGANVLTF. The V call is TRBV6-5, the J call TRBJ2-6; D is uncertain. Trimming cost V 2 bases and J 1 base, with 6 bases left between them. Germline assignment: CDR1 MNHEY and CDR2 SVGAGI. This CDR3 contains 15 residues.

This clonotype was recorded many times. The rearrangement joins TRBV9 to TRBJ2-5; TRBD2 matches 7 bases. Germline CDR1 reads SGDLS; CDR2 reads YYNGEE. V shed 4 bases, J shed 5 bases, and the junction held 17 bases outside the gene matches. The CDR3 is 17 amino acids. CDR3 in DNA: TGTGCCAGCAGCTTAGAGGTAGGGGAGGGCCCTCGGGAGACCCAGTACTTC. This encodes CASSLEVGEGPRETQYF.

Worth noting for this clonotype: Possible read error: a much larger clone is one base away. CDR3 sequence (DNA): TGTACCAGCTCCCGACGGGACAGGGGAGATCAGCCCCAGCATTTT. Translation gives CTSSRRDRGDQPQHF. The genes are TRBV6-1 and TRBJ1-5; 10 nucleotides align to TRBD1. The CDR3 totals 15 residues. CDR1 and CDR2 from the germline V gene are MNHNS and SASEGT.

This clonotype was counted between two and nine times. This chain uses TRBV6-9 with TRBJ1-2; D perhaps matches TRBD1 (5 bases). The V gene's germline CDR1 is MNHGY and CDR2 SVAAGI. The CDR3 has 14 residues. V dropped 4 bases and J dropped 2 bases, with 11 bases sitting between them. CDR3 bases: TGTGCCAGCAGTTCCGCTGGACAAAACTATGGCTACACCTTC. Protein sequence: CASSSAGQNYGYTF.

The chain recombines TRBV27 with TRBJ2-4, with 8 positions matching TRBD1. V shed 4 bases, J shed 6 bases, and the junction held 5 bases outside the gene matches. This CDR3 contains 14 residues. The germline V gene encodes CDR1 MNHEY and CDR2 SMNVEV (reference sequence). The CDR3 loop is CASSYGTGRNIQYF. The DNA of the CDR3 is TGTGCCAGCAGTTACGGGACAGGAAGAAACATTCAGTACTTC.